This TCR beta chain was recorded in a study of vaccination effects on CD4 cells after COVID-19 (dated by TCRdb to between 2021 and 2024). As for the study more broadly: Each participant got two doses of an mRNA SARS-CoV-2 vaccine, either BNT162b2 or mRNA-1273. The study compared SARS-CoV-2 spike-specific CD4+ TCR repertoires before and after mRNA vaccination in COVID-19 convalescent patients and infection-naive vaccine recipients. Altogether, some ten COVID-19 convalescent patients and several SARS-CoV-2-naive healthy vaccine recipients made up the full study. Cultures from other donors in the study were sequenced with the Oncomine TCR Beta short-read assay on an Illumina iSeq 100.

The junction shows trimming of 2 bases on V and 2 bases on J, and the gene matches do not reach 7 bases of it. Taken from cysteine to phenylalanine, the CDR3 has 15 residues. The entry retains the CDR3 DNA only, 45 bases that are in frame from base 1. CDR1 SGDLS and CDR2 YYNGEE are derived from the germline V gene. In the ViraFEST assay, PBMC were stimulated with viral peptide pools, and TCR sequencing was then used to find antigen-specific CD4+ T cell clonotypes based on their expansion. After about 10 days of culture, CD4+ T cells were isolated with the EasySep CD4+ T cell isolation kit. None of the healthy vaccine recipients had a prior SARS-CoV-2 infection, which was confirmed by nucleocapsid antibody tests that came back negative both before and after vaccination. Each well held two million PBMC cultured in IMDM containing about 5.5% human AB serum, about 10 IU/ml IL-2 and gentamicin, along with approximately 10 ug/ml peptides. Half of the culture medium was replaced with fresh IL-2-containing medium on days 3 and 7. Unless otherwise noted, each peptide stimulation condition was cultured in triplicate wells. Using Ficoll-Paque Plus gradient centrifugation, PBMC were separated from whole blood and then either used fresh or cryopreserved at -140C. The overlapping peptide pools covered the spike proteins of SARS-CoV-2 as well as those of the common cold coronaviruses HCoV-NL63, HCoV-OC43 and HCoV-229E. Genomic DNA was extracted from cultured CD4+ T cells with the QIAamp micro DNA kit.

Overall study outcomes, separate from this receptor: In healthy vaccine recipients, vaccine-induced clones were almost all SARS-CoV-2 mono-reactive, with only 1 of 255 being cross-reactive with common cold coronaviruses. Limitations of the study were the small number of convalescent patients and the absence of early post-infection timepoints. At late post-vaccination timepoints, both infection-induced and vaccine-induced clones showed marked clonal contraction, consistent with waning T cell responses.

This clone has more than one count but fewer than ten. Its antigen is still unknown. Base quality data are lacking; no much larger clone is found one base away. The library was obtained by the immunoSEQ multiplex PCR assay. TCR beta CDR3 sequencing was performed on DNA from the cultured, isolated CD4+ T cells. For the original study's pipeline: Non-productive TCR sequences were discarded, and reads were trimmed to the CDR3 region, with only CDR3s of 7 or more amino acids retained. Antigen-specific clonotypes were identified with the MANAFEST web app by comparing expansion in peptide wells against reference cultures. To be called positive, a clone needed expansion at FDR<0.05 compared with the reference and with all other wells, an odds ratio greater than 5, and a frequency greater than 0.1% in two replicate wells. A clonotype was defined as cross-reactive if the clonotype was significantly expanded both in SARS-CoV-2 spike wells and in at least one common cold coronavirus spike condition. Using the stringdist R package, CDR3 similarity was measured by Levenshtein distance, and unrooted trees were constructed with ape in R 3.6.1. Entries here come from immuneACCESS through TCRdb and include only in-frame sequences with V and J called. Some clones fail to appear in such tables; in the studies checked, an unresolved V gene covers under half of the shortfall, and the cause of the remainder is unknown. V, J and clone size were drawn from that table, and D and trimming were deduced from the DNA. The sample has approximately 25,000 clones on record, about 70% of them singletons. The ten largest make up roughly a tenth of the sample.

The material was CD4+ T cells from PBMCs cultured with SARS-CoV-2 spike peptides, obtained before COVID-19 vaccination. The cell subset or site label corresponds to: SARS-CoV-2 spike overlapping peptide pool stimulation. This clonotype originated in a human donor who received a COVID-19 vaccine. The chain was built from TRBV9 and TRBJ2-7, and 7 bases in between align with TRBD2. The DNA is as follows: TGTGCCAGCAGCGTCGGGACTACCCCCACCTACGAGCAGTACTTC. Translated, it gives CASSVGTTPTYEQYF. The reference TRBV9 and TRBJ2-7 proteins fill in what lies around the CDR3, so the full variable domain reads DSGVTQTPKHLITATGQRVTLRCSPRSGDLSVYWYQQSLDQGLQFLIQYYNGEERAKGNILERFSAQQFPDLHSELNLSSLELGDSALYFCASSVGTTPTYEQYFGPGTRLTVT.